The subject of this entry is one T cell receptor (beta chain). Trimming shortened V by 0 bases and J by 4 bases, and 6 bases separated the two germline ends. Germline V gene lookup returns CDR1 SGDLS and CDR2 YYNGEE. This CDR3 spans 13 amino acids. In the PCR, 60 Vbeta and 13 Jbeta primers were used. TCRdb keeps only in-frame clones here, not all; method: immunoSEQ multiplex PCR. The table includes roughly 150,000 clones, around 78% detected once. This specimen comes from a study of cytomegalovirus exposure and HLA in healthy donors. The sequence was obtained from a woman aged 40 to 49 in good health and CMV-seropositive. Sequenced sample: PBMCs. V gene TRBV9 combines with J gene TRBJ2-3; D ambiguous. The CDR3 DNA reads TGTGCCAGCAGCGTAGGCTACCCAGATACGCAGTATTTT. Translated: CASSVGYPDTQYF.